This T cell receptor beta chain was documented in a study of human T cells and chemical hapten exposure. Study outcomes and limitations: Counts of TCRs above 1 in 1000 frequency stayed unchanged with DPC sensitization.

Germline V lookup: CDR1 LGHNA, CDR2 YNFKEQ. The V and J ends lost 0 bases and 0 bases respectively, with 9 bases between them. The CDR3 is 16 amino acids. This clonotype has a handful of counts. Its antigen is unidentified. Unique molecular identifiers were attached to individual cDNA molecules within the library. TCRdb re-called the RACE reads through MiXCR, storing one row per CDR3 protein. The data hold 380,000 or so distinct CDR3 sequences, with about 5.4% observed a single time. Documented time point: pre-sensitization, week 0. Stated treatment: therapeutic diphenylcyclopropenone sensitization with weekly scalp DPC. People who gave samples had alopecia, were 18 to 70 years old, and were suitable for DPC. Researchers extracted total RNA from unfractionated whole blood.

The sequence was collected from a woman under 30 with alopecia areata. Some clones in this sample may be carry-over from other donors' samples. The sample was whole blood, taken in connection with sensitization to the hapten diphenylcyclopropenone (DPC). This chain uses TRBV4-2 with TRBJ1-5, with D possibly being TRBD1 (5 bases). The CDR3: CASSQETAYSNQPQHF. The CDR3, as DNA: TGTGCCAGCAGCCAAGAGACAGCTTATAGCAATCAGCCCCAGCATTTT.